This T cell receptor beta chain was captured in a study of T cells after yellow fever vaccination. Whole-study findings and limits: In FACS-sorted repertoires, abundant clonotypes from the bulk population could appear as contaminants.

MiXCR, run by TCRdb on the 5' RACE reads, gives a single entry per CDR3 protein. The repertoire holds 9,000 to 15,000 distinct CDR3 sequences, with about 6.1% as singletons. This clonotype was recorded many times. Sequencing used PBMCs, either bulk or a sorted T-cell subset (CD4+, CD8+, memory, or dextramer-sorted; not recorded which), obtained on the day of the yellow fever booster vaccination. The origin of this receptor is a man under 40 who received the YFV17D yellow fever vaccine.

The CDR3 spells CASSVGSAGSFETQYF. The DNA for the CDR3 is TGTGCCAGCAGCGTAGGATCCGCCGGGAGCTTCGAGACCCAGTACTTC. This chain connects TRBV9 to TRBJ2-5; possible D gene TRBD2, 6 bases. V lost 0 bases and J lost 5, with 17 bases in between. The CDR3 consists of 16 residues. Germline-derived CDR1 and CDR2 are SGDLS and YYNGEE.